Listed below are T cell receptor beta chains from one sample, sequenced in a study of cytomegalovirus exposure and HLA in healthy donors. Data came from immunoSEQ multiplex PCR; TCRdb stores just in-frame clones and leaves some out. The sample shows around 190,000 clones, approximately 80% of them seen only once. The specimen sequenced was PBMCs. Receptors originate from a woman in her forties or fifties in good health and CMV-seronegative. Each CDR3 is given with its conserved first and last residue. Fields, in order: V gene, clone size, J gene, D gene, CDR3 DNA, CDR3 protein. The D gene is left open where the match is weak. Expanded clones get a size class; other rows say once, few or many, or leave the size out.

TRBV2	NA	TRBJ1-1	NA	TGTGCCAGCAGTGAAGCTACGGGTATAGGGAACACTGAAGCTTTCTTT	CASSEATGIGNTEAFF
TRBV2	NA	TRBJ1-4	TRBD1	TGTGCCAGCAGTGAAGGACAGGGGGATGAAAAACTGTTTTTT	CASSEGQGDEKLFF
TRBV28	NA	TRBJ2-7	TRBD1	TGTGCCAGCAGTTCCCGAGGGGGCGGATACGAGCAGTACTTC	CASSSRGGGYEQYF
TRBV30	few	TRBJ1-4	NA	TGTGCCTGGAGTGTACTCGGCGGGGAAGAGGAAAAACTGTTTTTT	CAWSVLGGEEEKLFF
TRBV7-2	NA	TRBJ2-5	TRBD1	TGTGCCAGCAGTTCCGACAGGGGAGAGACCCAGTACTTC	CASSSDRGETQYF
TRBV27	NA	TRBJ2-7	NA	TGTGCCAGCAGTCCCCAAGAGAGGGCGTACCCCTCCTACGAGCAGTACTTC	CASSPQERAYPSYEQYF
TRBV27	NA	TRBJ1-2	NA	TGTGCCAGCAGTTACGGACAGAACTATGGCTACACCTTC	CASSYGQNYGYTF
TRBV9	NA	TRBJ2-1	NA	TGTGCCAGCAGCTCGGGGTATGAGCAGTTCTTC	CASSSGYEQFF
TRBV7-2	few	TRBJ2-1	NA	TGTGCCAGCAGCCCACGAGGTCCCACGGGGGAGCAGTTCTTC	CASSPRGPTGEQFF
TRBV9	few	TRBJ1-2	TRBD1	TGTGCCAGCAGCAAGTGGACAGGGGAGGAGGAGGGCTACACCTTC	CASSKWTGEEEGYTF
TRBV7-9	NA	TRBJ1-3	TRBD1	TGTGCCAGCAGCCAGGGGGACTCTGGAAACACCATATATTTT	CASSQGDSGNTIYF
TRBV7-9	NA	TRBJ2-7	NA	TGTGCCAGCACCCCGGTAAGCTCCTACGAGCAGTACTTC	CASTPVSSYEQYF
TRBV7-9	NA	TRBJ1-2	TRBD1	TGTGCCAGCAGCTTGATGTCTAGACAGGGGAGCACTAACTATGGCTACACCTTC	CASSLMSRQGSTNYGYTF
TRBV6-1	NA	TRBJ1-3	NA	TGTGCCAGCGGTTCTGCGGGGTCTGGAAACACCATATATTTT	CASGSAGSGNTIYF
TRBV4-3	NA	TRBJ2-1	TRBD1	TGCGCCAGCAGTACCGGGACAGGGGGAAATGAGCAGTTCTTC	CASSTGTGGNEQFF
TRBV6-5	few	TRBJ2-3	TRBD2	TGTGCCAGCAGCCCAACGACTAGCGGAGGAGATACGCAGTATTTT	CASSPTTSGGDTQYF
TRBV6-5	NA	TRBJ1-3	NA	TGTGCCAGCAGTTCGACAGCACACTCTGGAAACACCATATATTTT	CASSSTAHSGNTIYF
TRBV9	NA	TRBJ2-1	NA	TGTGCCAGCAGCCCCTCTGGTGACTTCGAAGATTACAATGAGCAGTTCTTC	CASSPSGDFEDYNEQFF
TRBV9	NA	TRBJ1-2	NA	TGTGCCAGCAGCGTAGTCAAGGGTGGGGACAACTACTATGGCTACACCTTC	CASSVVKGGDNYYGYTF
TRBV5-4	NA	TRBJ1-2	TRBD1	TGTGCCAGCAGCAGGGACAGGGGCTACTACACCTTC	CASSRDRGYYTF
TRBV5-1	NA	TRBJ2-1	NA	TGCGCCAGCAGCGTCGGCACTAGCTCCAGCAATGAGCAGTTCTTC	CASSVGTSSSNEQFF
TRBV4-2	NA	TRBJ2-3	TRBD1	TGTGCCAGCAGCCAAGAGACCTGGACAGGACAATTTGCTAATACGCAGTATTTT	CASSQETWTGQFANTQYF
TRBV11-2	NA	TRBJ2-5	TRBD2	TGTGCCAGCAGCTGGACTAGCGGACAAGAGACCCAGTACTTC	CASSWTSGQETQYF
TRBV7-9	few	TRBJ1-3	NA	TGTGCCAGCAGACAAACTCGGGCGGGCGGAAACACCATATATTTT	CASRQTRAGGNTIYF
TRBV5-1	NA	TRBJ2-7	TRBD1	TGCGCCAGCAGCCCAGGGGACAGAAACTACGAGCAGTACTTC	CASSPGDRNYEQYF
TRBV27	once	TRBJ2-1	TRBD1	TGTGCCAGCAGACTACAGGGGTCGGATGAGCAGTTCTTC	CASRLQGSDEQFF
TRBV11-2	NA	TRBJ2-1	TRBD1	TGTGCCAGCAGCCGCAGGGGGAGCTCCTACAATGAGCAGTTCTTC	CASSRRGSSYNEQFF
TRBV6-5	NA	TRBJ1-1	NA	TGTGCCAGCAGGTCTGGGGGGGCTGAAGCTTTCTTT	CASRSGGAEAFF
TRBV28	NA	TRBJ2-7	NA	TGTGCCAGCAGTCCCCTTCAGGGGTTATTTCATTACGAGCAGTACTTC	CASSPLQGLFHYEQYF
TRBV7-2	NA	TRBJ2-1	TRBD2	TGTGCCAGCAGCTTAGCTAGCGGGGGGTTCAATGAGCAGTTCTTC	CASSLASGGFNEQFF
TRBV5-4	NA	TRBJ2-3	NA	TGTGCCAGCAGCTTGGAGCAGGGTTCGGCAGATACGCAGTATTTT	CASSLEQGSADTQYF
TRBV2	NA	TRBJ2-1	NA	TGTGCCAGCACCCAACTGCAGGGGAGAAGTAATGAGCAGTTCTTC	CASTQLQGRSNEQFF
TRBV4-1	NA	TRBJ2-5	TRBD2	TGCGCCAGCAGCCAAGGCCGGACTAGTAGGGAGACCCAGTACTTC	CASSQGRTSRETQYF
TRBV18	NA	TRBJ2-1	TRBD2	TGTGCCAGCTCCCGACGGACTAGCGGGGGGTCCGATTTCTACAATGAGCAGTTCTTC	CASSRRTSGGSDFYNEQFF
TRBV4-3	NA	TRBJ1-2	NA	TGCGCCAGCAGCCAAGACGGGGGTAACTATGGCTACACCTTC	CASSQDGGNYGYTF
TRBV5-1	NA	TRBJ2-1	TRBD2	TGCGCCAGCAGCCGGGACTATTACAATGAGCAGTTCTTC	CASSRDYYNEQFF
TRBV28	NA	TRBJ2-7	NA	TGTGCCAGCCACCCCCGGGTCGCCTACGAGCAGTACTTC	CASHPRVAYEQYF
TRBV4-3	NA	TRBJ1-1	TRBD1	TGCGCCAGCAGCCAAGACCCTCAAACAGGGGGCACTGAAGCTTTCTTT	CASSQDPQTGGTEAFF
TRBV9	NA	TRBJ2-5	NA	TGTGCCAGCAGTGGGCAGGTTTCCCAAGAGACCCAGTACTTC	CASSGQVSQETQYF
TRBV5-1	NA	TRBJ2-2	NA	TGCGCCAGCAGCCAGGGCGATGCTGGGGCCGGGGAGCTGTTTTTT	CASSQGDAGAGELFF
TRBV15	NA	TRBJ2-5	TRBD2	TGTGCCACCAGCAGAAGGTGGACTAGCGGGCAAGAGACCCAGTACTTC	CATSRRWTSGQETQYF
TRBV7-2	NA	TRBJ2-2	TRBD2	TGTGCCAGCAGCCAAGGGTGGTTCGGCGGGGGTAACACCGGGGAGCTGTTTTTT	CASSQGWFGGGNTGELFF
TRBV7-2	NA	TRBJ2-1	NA	TGTGCCAGCAGCTTAGTTCTTTACAATGAGCAGTTCTTC	CASSLVLYNEQFF
TRBV11-2	NA	TRBJ2-1	NA	TGTGCCAGCAGCTGGGGTGCCAGGAGGCTCAATGAGCAGTTCTTC	CASSWGARRLNEQFF
TRBV7-3	NA	TRBJ2-5	TRBD2	TGTGCCAGCAGCTTAAAGGCGGGGGGGCCCAGAGAGACCCAGTACTTC	CASSLKAGGPRETQYF
TRBV28	NA	TRBJ2-7	NA	TGTGCCAGCAGTTCTGGACAGGACTATGAGCAGTACTTC	CASSSGQDYEQYF
TRBV29-1	NA	TRBJ2-7	NA	TGCAGCGCAACCAACTTGGACGAGCAGTACTTC	CSATNLDEQYF
TRBV27	NA	TRBJ1-2	NA	TGTGCCAGCAGAGTCCCCATGCGGTCAATCTCGGGCTACACCTTC	CASRVPMRSISGYTF
TRBV9	NA	TRBJ2-1	TRBD1	TGTGCCAGCAGCGTGGGGGAGGGACAGGGTTTGAATGAGCAGTTCTTC	CASSVGEGQGLNEQFF
TRBV6-5	NA	TRBJ2-7	TRBD1	TGTGCCAGCAGTTACTCGAAGGACAGGGGCCTCTACGAGCAGTACTTC	CASSYSKDRGLYEQYF
TRBV30	NA	TRBJ2-3	TRBD2	TGTGCCTGGAGATTAAGACGGGGGGGGAAACCAGATACGCAGTATTTT	CAWRLRRGGKPDTQYF
TRBV2	once	TRBJ2-1	NA	TGTGCCAGCAGGAAAGGGGGAAGCTCCTACAATGAGCAGTTCTTC	CASRKGGSSYNEQFF
TRBV27	NA	TRBJ2-7	TRBD2	TGTGCTACCCGGACCGCGGGGGGAGGGGACTACGAGCAGTACTTC	CATRTAGGGDYEQYF
TRBV28	NA	TRBJ2-3	TRBD2	TGTGCCAGCAGTTTCGGGACTAGCGGGAGTTTTTGGACAGATACGCAGTATTTT	CASSFGTSGSFWTDTQYF